Presented here are 5 T cell receptor beta chains from one specimen sequenced in a study of blood T cell repertoires in COVID-19. Clones were sequenced by immunoSEQ multiplex PCR, and TCRdb holds only the in-frame ones, with some missing. The sample holds tens of thousands of clones, 70% to 90% seen once. The specimen was peripheral blood. The receptors were sampled from a woman older than 75 with COVID-19, enrolled during active disease.

The V and J genes are TRBV30 and TRBJ2-5; D unresolved. The CDR3 sequence is 11 residues long. Germline assignment: CDR1 GTSNPN and CDR2 SVGIG (reference sequence). V was shortened by 0 bases and J by 7 bases, with 6 bases between the two germline ends. The CDR3 loop is CAWSVLGTQYF. As DNA, the CDR3 is TGTGCCTGGAGTGTACTTGGGACCCAGTACTTC.

For the CDR3, the DNA is TGTGCAAGTCGCTTAGCACTCCACCTACCGGGACTAGCGAACGCGAACACCGGGGAGCTGTTTTTT. Amino acids: CASRLALHLPGLANANTGELFF. V usage is TRBV12-2 and J usage is TRBJ2-2; the table's D gene call, TRBD2, was not cross checked with the DNA. TRBV12-2 is a pseudogene segment. There are 22 residues in the CDR3.

The V and J genes are TRBV7-7 and TRBJ2-3, with 8 nucleotides matching TRBD1. The J segment lost 2 bases and the V segment lost 2 bases, leaving 6 bases of the junction unmatched. The CDR3 runs to 16 residues. CDR1 SSHAT and CDR2 FNYEAQ come from the germline V gene (reference sequence). This CDR3 is CASSLNRGTPTDTQYF. The DNA for the CDR3 is TGTGCCAGCAGCTTAAACAGGGGGACCCCCACAGATACGCAGTATTTT.

The V call is TRBV2, the J call TRBJ1-5; D remains unclear. The V end lost 4 bases, the J end lost 0 bases, and 10 bases lay between the germline ends. The CDR3 contains 15 residues. Germline V gene data show CDR1 as SNHLY and CDR2 as FYNNEI. The CDR3 DNA sequence: TGTGCCAGCAGTGGGCCCAGAGGTAGCAATCAGCCCCAGCATTTT. Protein sequence: CASSGPRGSNQPQHF.

The table lists this clone with a few counts. This chain connects TRBV2 to TRBJ1-3; 7 nucleotides align to TRBD1. Germline V gene data show CDR1 as SNHLY and CDR2 as FYNNEI. The trim removed 5 bases at V and 3 bases at J, leaving 10 bases unmatched. The CDR3 has 16 amino acids. The CDR3 region has the DNA TGTGCCAGCAGTCTCACAAGAGGGGGCTATGGAAACACCATATATTTT. Protein sequence: CASSLTRGGYGNTIYF.